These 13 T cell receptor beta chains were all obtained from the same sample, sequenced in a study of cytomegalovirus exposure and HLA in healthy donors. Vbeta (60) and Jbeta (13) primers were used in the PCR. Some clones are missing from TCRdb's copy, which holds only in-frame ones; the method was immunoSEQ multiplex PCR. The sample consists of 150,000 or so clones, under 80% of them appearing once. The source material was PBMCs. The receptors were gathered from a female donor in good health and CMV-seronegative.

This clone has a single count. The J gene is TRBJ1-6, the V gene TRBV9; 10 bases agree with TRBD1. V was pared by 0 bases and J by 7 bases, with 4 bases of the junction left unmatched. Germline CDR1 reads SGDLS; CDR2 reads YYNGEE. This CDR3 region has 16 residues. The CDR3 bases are TGTGCCAGCAGCGTAGGACAGGGGGCCTGGAATTCACCCCTCCACTTT. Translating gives CASSVGQGAWNSPLHF.

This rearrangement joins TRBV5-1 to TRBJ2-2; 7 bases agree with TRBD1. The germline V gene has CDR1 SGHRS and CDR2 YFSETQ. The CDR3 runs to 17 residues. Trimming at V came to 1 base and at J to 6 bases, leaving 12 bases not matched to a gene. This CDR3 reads CASSLSPWTGPAGELFF. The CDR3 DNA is TGCGCCAGCAGCTTGTCCCCCTGGACAGGACCCGCCGGGGAGCTGTTTTTT.

This CDR3 reads CASSQNRGADTQYF. The CDR3 DNA reads as TGTGCCAGCAGCCAAAACAGGGGAGCGGATACGCAGTATTTT. This chain uses TRBV5-4 with TRBJ2-3; 7 bases match TRBD1. After removal of 4 bases from V and 6 bases from J, the junction contained 8 bases not matched to a gene. The CDR3 is made up of 14 amino acids. Germline V gene data show CDR1 as SGHNT and CDR2 as YYREEE (reference sequence).

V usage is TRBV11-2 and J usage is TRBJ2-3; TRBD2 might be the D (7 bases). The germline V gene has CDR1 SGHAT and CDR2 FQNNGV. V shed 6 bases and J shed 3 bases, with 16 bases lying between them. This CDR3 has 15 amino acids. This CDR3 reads CASRAGAGRTDTQYF. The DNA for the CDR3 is TGTGCCAGCAGGGCGGGGGCAGGGAGGACAGATACGCAGTATTTT.

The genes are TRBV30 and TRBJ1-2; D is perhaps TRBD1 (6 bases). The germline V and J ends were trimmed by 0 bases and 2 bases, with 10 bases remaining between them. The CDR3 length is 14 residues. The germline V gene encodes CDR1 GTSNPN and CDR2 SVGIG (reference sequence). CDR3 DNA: TGTGCCTGGAGTGTACCAGGGGTCAACTATGGCTACACCTTC. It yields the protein CAWSVPGVNYGYTF.

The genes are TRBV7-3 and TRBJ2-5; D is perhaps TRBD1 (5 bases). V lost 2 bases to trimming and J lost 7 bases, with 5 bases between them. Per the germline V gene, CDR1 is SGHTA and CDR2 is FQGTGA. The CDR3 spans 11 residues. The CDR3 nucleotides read TGTGCCAGCAGCTTAGGGGCGACCCAGTACTTC. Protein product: CASSLGATQYF.

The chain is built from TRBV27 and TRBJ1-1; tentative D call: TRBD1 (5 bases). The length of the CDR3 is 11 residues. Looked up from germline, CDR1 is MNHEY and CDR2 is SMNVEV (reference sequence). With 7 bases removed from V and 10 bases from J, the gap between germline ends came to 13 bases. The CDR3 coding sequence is TGTGCCAGCAAGATGGCAGGGTTAGCTTTCTTT. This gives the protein CASKMAGLAFF.

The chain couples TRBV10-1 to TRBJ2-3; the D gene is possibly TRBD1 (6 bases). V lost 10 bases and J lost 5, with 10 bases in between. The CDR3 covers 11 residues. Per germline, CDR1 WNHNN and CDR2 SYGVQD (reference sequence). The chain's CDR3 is CAIKGEDTQYF. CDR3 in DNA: TGCGCCATTAAGGGGGAAGATACGCAGTATTTT.

The CDR3 loop is CASMGGGYNEQFF. In DNA, the CDR3 is TGTGCCAGCATGGGGGGTGGGTACAATGAGCAGTTCTTC. The V gene is TRBV6-6, the J gene TRBJ2-1; possibly TRBD2 for D (6 bases). The CDR3 is made up of 13 amino acids. Germline CDR1 reads MNHNY; CDR2 reads SVGAGI (reference sequence). V lost 7 bases to trimming and J lost 4 bases, with 11 bases between them.

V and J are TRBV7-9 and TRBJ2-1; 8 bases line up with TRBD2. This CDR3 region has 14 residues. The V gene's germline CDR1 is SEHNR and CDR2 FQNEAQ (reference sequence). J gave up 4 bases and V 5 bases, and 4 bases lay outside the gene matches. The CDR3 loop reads CASSRGGAYNEQFF. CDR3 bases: TGTGCCAGCAGCCGGGGGGGCGCTTACAATGAGCAGTTCTTC.

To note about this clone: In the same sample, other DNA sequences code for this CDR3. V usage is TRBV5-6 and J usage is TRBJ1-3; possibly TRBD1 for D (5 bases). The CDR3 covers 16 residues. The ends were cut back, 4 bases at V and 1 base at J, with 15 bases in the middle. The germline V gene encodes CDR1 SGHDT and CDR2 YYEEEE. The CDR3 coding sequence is TGTGCCAGCAGCCTGGGGACGGGGAGGTCTGGAAACACCATATATTTT. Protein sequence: CASSLGTGRSGNTIYF.

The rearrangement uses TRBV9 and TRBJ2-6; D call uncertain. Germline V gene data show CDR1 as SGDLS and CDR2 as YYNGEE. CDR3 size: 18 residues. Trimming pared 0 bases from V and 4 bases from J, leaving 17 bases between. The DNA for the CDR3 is TGTGCCAGCAGCGTAGAGCCCCTTCCCTCCTCCGGGGCCAACGTCCTGACTTTC. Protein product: CASSVEPLPSSGANVLTF.

As DNA, the CDR3 is TGTGCCAGCAGCCAGGGGTCTGGCCTCTACTACGAGCAGTACTTC. As protein: CASSQGSGLYYEQYF. The chain combines TRBV5-4 with TRBJ2-7; a possible D gene is TRBD1 (6 bases). The germline V gene has CDR1 SGHNT and CDR2 YYREEE (reference sequence). This CDR3 contains 15 residues. The V and J ends lost 4 bases and 3 bases respectively, with 17 bases between them.